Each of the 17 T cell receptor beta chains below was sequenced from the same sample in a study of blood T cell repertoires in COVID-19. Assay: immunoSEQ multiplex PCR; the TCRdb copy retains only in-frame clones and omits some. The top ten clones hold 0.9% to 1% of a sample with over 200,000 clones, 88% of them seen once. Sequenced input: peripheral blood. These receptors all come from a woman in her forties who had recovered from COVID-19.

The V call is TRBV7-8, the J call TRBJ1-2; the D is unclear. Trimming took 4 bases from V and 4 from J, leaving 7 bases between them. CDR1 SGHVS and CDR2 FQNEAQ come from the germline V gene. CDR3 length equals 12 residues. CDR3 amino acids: CASSSYSYGYTF. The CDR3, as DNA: TGTGCCAGCAGCTCCTACAGCTATGGCTACACCTTC.

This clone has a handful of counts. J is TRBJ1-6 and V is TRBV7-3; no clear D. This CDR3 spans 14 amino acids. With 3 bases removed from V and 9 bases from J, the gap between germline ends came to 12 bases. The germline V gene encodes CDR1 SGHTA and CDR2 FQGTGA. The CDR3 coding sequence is TGTGCCAGCAGCTTGACCCTGGGAGGTTCACCCCTCCACTTT. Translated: CASSLTLGGSPLHF.

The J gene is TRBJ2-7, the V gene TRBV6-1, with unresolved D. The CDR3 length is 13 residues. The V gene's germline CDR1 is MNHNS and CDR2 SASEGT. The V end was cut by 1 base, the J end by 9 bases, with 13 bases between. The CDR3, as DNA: TGTGCCAGCAGTGAAGGGGCCAGGCCCGGGCAGTACTTC. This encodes CASSEGARPGQYF.

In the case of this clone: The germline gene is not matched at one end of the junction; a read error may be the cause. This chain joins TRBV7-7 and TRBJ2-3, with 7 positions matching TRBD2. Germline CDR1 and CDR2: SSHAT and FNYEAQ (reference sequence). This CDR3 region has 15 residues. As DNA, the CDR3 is TGTGCTAGCAGCCCCACCCGGGAGGCCACAGATACGCAGTATTTT. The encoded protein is CASSPTREATDTQYF. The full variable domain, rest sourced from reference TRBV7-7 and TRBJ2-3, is GAGVSQSPRYKVTKRGQDVTLRCDPISSHATLYWYQQALGQGPEFLTYFNYEAQPDKSGLPSDRFSAERPEGSISTLTIQRTEQRDSAMYRCASSPTREATDTQYFGPGTRLTVL.

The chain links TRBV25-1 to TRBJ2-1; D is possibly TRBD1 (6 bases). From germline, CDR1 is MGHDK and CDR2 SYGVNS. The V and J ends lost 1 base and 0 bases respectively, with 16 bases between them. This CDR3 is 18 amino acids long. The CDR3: CASSESGGRKGSYNEQFF. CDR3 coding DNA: TGTGCCAGCAGTGAATCTGGGGGCCGCAAGGGCTCCTACAATGAGCAGTTCTTC.

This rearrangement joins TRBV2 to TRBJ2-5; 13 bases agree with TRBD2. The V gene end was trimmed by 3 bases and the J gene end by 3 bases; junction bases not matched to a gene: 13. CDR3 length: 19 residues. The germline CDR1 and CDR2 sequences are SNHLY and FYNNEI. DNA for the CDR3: TGTGCCAGCAGTGAGAGGGGCGGACTAGCGGGAGTGGGGGAAGAGACCCAGTACTTC. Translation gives CASSERGGLAGVGEETQYF.

The chain's CDR3 is CASRGTGGSFGEQFF. CDR3 nucleotides: TGTGCCAGCAGGGGGACAGGGGGGTCGTTTGGTGAGCAGTTCTTC. The gene calls are TRBV6-6 and TRBJ2-1; 11 nucleotides line up with TRBD1. Trimming removed 6 bases from V and 9 bases from J; junction bases left unmatched: 10. CDR3 length: 15 residues. From germline, CDR1 is MNHNY and CDR2 SVGAGI (reference sequence).

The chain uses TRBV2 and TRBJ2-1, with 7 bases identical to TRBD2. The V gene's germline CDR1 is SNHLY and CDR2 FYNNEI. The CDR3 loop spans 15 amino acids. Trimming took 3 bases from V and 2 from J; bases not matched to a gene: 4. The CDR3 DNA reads TGTGCCAGCAGTGAGGGCGGGAGCACCTACAATGAGCAGTTCTTC. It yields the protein CASSEGGSTYNEQFF.

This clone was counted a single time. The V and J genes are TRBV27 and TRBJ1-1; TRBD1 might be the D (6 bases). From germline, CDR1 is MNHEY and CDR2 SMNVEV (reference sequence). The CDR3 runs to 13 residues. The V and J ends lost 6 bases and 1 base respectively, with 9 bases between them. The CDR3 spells CASSRGANTEAFF. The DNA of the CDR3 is TGTGCCAGCAGCCGGGGGGCGAACACTGAAGCTTTCTTT.

CDR3 in DNA: TGTGCCAGCAGCCCAAGGACAGGGAGTCGCCAAGAGACCCAGTACTTC. Protein product: CASSPRTGSRQETQYF. The V and J genes are TRBV11-3 and TRBJ2-5, with 8 bases lining up with TRBD1. Looked up from germline, CDR1 is SGHNT and CDR2 is YENEEA. The CDR3 contains 16 residues. Trimming cost V 5 bases and J 1 base; bases outside gene matches: 9. Full variable domain (rest looked up from reference TRBV11-3 and TRBJ2-5): EAGVVQSPRYKIIEKKQPVAFWCNPISGHNTLYWYLQNLGQGPELLIRYENEEAVDDSQLPKDRFSAERLKGVDSTLKIQPAELGDSAVYLCASSPRTGSRQETQYFGPGTRLLVL.

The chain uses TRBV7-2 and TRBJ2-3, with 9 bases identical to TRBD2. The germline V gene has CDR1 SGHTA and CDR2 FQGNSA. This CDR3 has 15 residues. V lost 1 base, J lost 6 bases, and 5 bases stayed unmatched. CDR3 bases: TGTGCCAGCAGCTTAGGGAGCGGGAGGATGGATACGCAGTATTTT. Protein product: CASSLGSGRMDTQYF. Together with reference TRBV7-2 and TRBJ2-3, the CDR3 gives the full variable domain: GAGVSQSPSNKVTEKGKDVELRCDPISGHTALYWYRQSLGQGLEFLIYFQGNSAPDKSGLPSDRFSAERTGGSVSTLTIQRTQQEDSAVYLCASSLGSGRMDTQYFGPGTRLTVL.

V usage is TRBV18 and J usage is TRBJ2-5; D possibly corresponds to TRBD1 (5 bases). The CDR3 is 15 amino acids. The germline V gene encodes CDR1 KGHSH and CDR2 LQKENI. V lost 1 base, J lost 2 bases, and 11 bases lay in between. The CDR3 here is CASSPRSGLQETQYF. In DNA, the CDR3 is TGTGCCAGCTCACCACGGTCAGGGCTACAAGAGACCCAGTACTTC.

CDR3 amino acids: CASSQGQGAGETQYF. For the CDR3, the DNA is TGTGCCAGCAGCCAAGGACAGGGGGCAGGGGAGACCCAGTACTTC. The rearrangement links TRBV3-1 (or the pseudogene TRBV3-2) to TRBJ2-5; 10 bases agree with TRBD1. Germline V gives CDR1 LGHDT, CDR2 YNNKEL (reference sequence). The CDR3 totals 15 residues. V was pared by 1 base and J by 5 bases, with 4 bases of the junction left unmatched.

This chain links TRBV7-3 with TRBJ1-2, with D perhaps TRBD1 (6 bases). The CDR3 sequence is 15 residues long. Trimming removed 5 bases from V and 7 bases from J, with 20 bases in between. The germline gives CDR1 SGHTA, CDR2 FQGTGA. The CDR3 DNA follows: TGTGCCAGCAGCCCCAGTCCGGGGGGCCGAGGTGGCTACACCTTC. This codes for CASSPSPGGRGGYTF. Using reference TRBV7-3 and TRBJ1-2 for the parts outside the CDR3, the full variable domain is GAGVSQTPSNKVTEKGKYVELRCDPISGHTALYWYRQSLGQGPEFLIYFQGTGAADDSGLPNDRFFAVRPEGSVSTLKIQRTERGDSAVYLCASSPSPGGRGGYTFGSGTRLTVV.

The DNA for the CDR3 is TGTGCCAGCAGCTTGGGGGCCTCCTACGAGCAGTACTTC. Amino acids: CASSLGASYEQYF. The rearrangement links TRBV7-9 to TRBJ2-7; TRBD1 might be the D (6 bases). V was shortened by 3 bases and J by 0 bases, with 6 bases between the two germline ends. The germline CDR1 and CDR2 sequences are SEHNR and FQNEAQ (reference sequence). This CDR3 has 13 residues.

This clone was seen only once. The CDR3 region is CASSPIAGGRGEQFF. The CDR3 coding sequence is TGTGCCAGCAGCCCCATAGCGGGAGGGAGGGGTGAGCAGTTCTTC. The chain is built from TRBV6-2 or TRBV6-3 and TRBJ2-1, with 11 positions matching TRBD2. The CDR3 sequence is 15 residues long. The junction had 10 bases not matched to a gene; V was cut back by 6 bases and J by 9 bases. Germline CDR1 and CDR2: MNHEY and SVGEGT.

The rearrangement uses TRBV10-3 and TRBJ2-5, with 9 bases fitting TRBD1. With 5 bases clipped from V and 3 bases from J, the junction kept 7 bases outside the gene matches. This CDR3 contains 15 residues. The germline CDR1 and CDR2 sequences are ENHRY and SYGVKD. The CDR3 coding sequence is TGTGCCATCAGTCCCCCGGGACAGGGAAAAGAGACCCAGTACTTC. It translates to CAISPPGQGKETQYF.